This T cell receptor beta chain was documented in a study of blood T cells in healthy people across ages. Combining a sample-barcoded 5' primer with a J-beta primer mix, a second PCR ran for roughly 7 to 12 cycles. Each of the cDNA molecules was tagged by a template-switch adaptor with 12 random nucleotides. From the 5' RACE reads, TCRdb called clonotypes with MiXCR, one entry per CDR3 protein. The data show about 1.4 million distinct CDR3 sequences, with roughly 59% seen just once and 6.5% to 8.5% held by the top ten. Study findings and constraints: Expanded clonotype changes were possibly confounded by unknown donor CMV status.

Each sample gave at least 6.5 million isolated PBMCs. Trimming removed 2 bases from V and 0 bases from J, with 13 bases in between. The CDR3 runs 16 residues. Germline assignment: CDR1 SGHVS and CDR2 FNYEAQ. A word on this clonotype: Its antigen remains unknown.

The V and J genes are TRBV7-6 and TRBJ1-1; D uncertain. The sequence derives from a man between 18 and 29 years old in good health. The sequenced sample consisted of blood. CDR3 DNA: TGTGCCAGCAGCTTAAGTGGAAACGTCATGAACACTGAAGCTTTCTTT. This sequence encodes CASSLSGNVMNTEAFF. Full variable domain (rest looked up from reference TRBV7-6 and TRBJ1-1): GAGVSQSPRYKVTKRGQDVALRCDPISGHVSLYWYRQALGQGPEFLTYFNYEAQQDKSGLPNDRFSAERPEGSISTLTIQRTEQRDSAMYRCASSLSGNVMNTEAFFGQGTRLTVV.